Listed below are T cell receptor beta chains from one sample, sequenced in a study of beta chain features in type 1 diabetes. The method was immunoSEQ multiplex PCR; TCRdb's version includes in-frame clones alone and lacks a portion of them. The sample shows hundreds of thousands of clones, approximately 15% of them seen only once. The sequenced sample consisted of naive CD4+ T cells from blood. Receptor source: a man younger than 45 in good health. The CDR3 runs from the conserved cysteine through the conserved F or W. Each record gives: V gene, J gene, clone size, D gene, CDR3 protein, CDR3 DNA. A D gene is named only where the DNA matches it firmly. Some rows mark clone size as missing; the rest say once, few, many or name a class of expanded clone.

TRBV6-5	TRBJ2-4	few	NA	CASSQKFTGLNIQYF	TGTGCCAGCAGTCAAAAATTCACAGGGCTGAACATTCAGTACTTC
TRBV5-6	TRBJ2-5	NA	TRBD1	CASSSTGSETQYF	TGTGCCAGCAGTTCGACAGGGTCAGAGACCCAGTACTTC
TRBV19	TRBJ2-4	few	NA	CASSSNRQTNIQYF	TGTGCCAGTAGTTCTAACAGACAGACAAACATTCAGTACTTC
TRBV7-2	TRBJ1-2	NA	TRBD1	CASSQPGGAGTPDYGYTF	TGTGCCAGCAGCCAACCAGGGGGAGCCGGGACACCGGATTATGGCTACACCTTC
TRBV18	TRBJ2-1	few	NA	CASSRADEQFF	TGTGCCAGCTCCCGGGCTGATGAGCAGTTCTTC
TRBV25-1	TRBJ2-7	NA	NA	CASSAPFSYEQYF	TGTGCCAGCAGTGCCCCGTTTTCCTACGAGCAGTACTTC
TRBV7-2	TRBJ2-4	NA	NA	CASSLAQGSIQYF	TGTGCCAGCAGCTTAGCTCAAGGCAGCATTCAGTACTTC
TRBV5-4	TRBJ2-5	few	NA	CASSLGGIVETQYF	TGTGCCAGCAGCTTAGGAGGGATCGTAGAGACCCAGTACTTC
TRBV5-6	TRBJ1-1	NA	NA	CASSFSRNTEAFF	TGTGCCAGCAGCTTCAGCAGGAACACTGAAGCTTTCTTT
TRBV18	TRBJ2-1	few	NA	CASSPFDNEQFF	TGTGCCAGCTCACCATTCGACAATGAGCAGTTCTTC
TRBV7-9	TRBJ2-5	NA	TRBD1	CASDLGDRPLETQYF	TGTGCCAGCGACTTGGGGGACAGGCCTCTCGAGACCCAGTACTTC
TRBV5-4	TRBJ2-2	few	TRBD2	CASSLLAGEGSGELFF	TGTGCCAGCAGCTTGCTAGCGGGAGAAGGGTCCGGGGAGCTGTTTTTT